This is a list of T cell receptor beta chains from one sample in a study of PD-L1 blockade in urothelial cancer. Generated by immunoSEQ multiplex PCR, the TCRdb table keeps only in-frame clones and is missing some. The data show tens of thousands of clones, with more than 70% seen just once and 16% held by the top ten. The sequences come from PBMCs, collected around atezolizumab (anti-PD-L1) treatment. These receptors were collected from a man in his sixties with urothelial cancer. The CDR3 runs from the conserved cysteine through the conserved F or W. A D gene is named only where the DNA matches it firmly. Clone size is given for some rows only: seen once, a few or many times, or a class if the clone is expanded.

v_call	d_call	clone_size	j_call	cdr3_nt	cdr3_aa
TRBV28	.	.	TRBJ1-1	TGTGCCAGCTTGGGCGCCATGAACACTGAAGCTTTCTTT	CASLGAMNTEAFF
TRBV23-1	.	.	TRBJ1-3	TGCGCCAGCAGTCAGGTAGGGATGAGGGCTACGGTGGACACCATATATTTT	CASSQVGMRATVDTIYF
TRBV5-4	TRBD1	.	TRBJ1-1	TGTGCCAGCACCGGGACAGGGAGAATGAACACTGAAGCTTTCTTT	CASTGTGRMNTEAFF
TRBV28	TRBD2	once	TRBJ2-7	TGTGCCAGCAGCCCCCGGGGGGTGGACGAGCAGTACTTC	CASSPRGVDEQYF
TRBV4-2	TRBD1	.	TRBJ2-1	TGTGCCAGCAGCCCTTCCCCGGGACAGGGTAATGAGCAGTTCTTC	CASSPSPGQGNEQFF
TRBV4-3	.	few	TRBJ2-4	TGCGCCAGCAGCCAAGATGGGCCCAAAAACATTCAGTACTTC	CASSQDGPKNIQYF
TRBV18	TRBD1	many	TRBJ1-6	TGTGCCAGCTCATTGGACAGGGGGAATTCACCCCTCCACTTT	CASSLDRGNSPLHF
TRBV10-1	.	.	TRBJ2-5	TGCGCCAGCAGCCCCGACGACACAATCCAAGAGACCCAGTACTTC	CASSPDDTIQETQYF
TRBV5-1	TRBD2	once	TRBJ2-1	TGCGCCAGCAGCGCATGGACTAGCGGGGGCAATGAGCAGTTCTTC	CASSAWTSGGNEQFF
TRBV6-5	.	.	TRBJ1-4	TGTGCCAGCGGCCGGGTCCATCCTAATGAAAAACTGTTTTTT	CASGRVHPNEKLFF
TRBV9	TRBD2	.	TRBJ2-5	TGTGCCAGCAGCGTTGGCCTAGCGGCCGAGACCCAGTACTTC	CASSVGLAAETQYF
TRBV15	TRBD2	.	TRBJ2-3	TGTGCCACCAGGGGGAGGACTAGCGGGAGACCCAACCCCGGGGTAGATACGCAGTATTTT	CATRGRTSGRPNPGVDTQYF
TRBV19	.	.	TRBJ1-5	TGTGCCAGTAGTAACCTGGTCCAGGGGATGAGTCAGCCCCAGCATTTT	CASSNLVQGMSQPQHF
TRBV6-6	.	few	TRBJ2-7	TGTGCCAGCAGGTCCCATCAAGGGGCCGCCTACGAGCAGTACTTC	CASRSHQGAAYEQYF
TRBV2	TRBD2	.	TRBJ2-3	TGTGCCAGCAGTGAAGCGGCGCTAGCGGGGGGGCGTAGCACAGATACGCAGTATTTT	CASSEAALAGGRSTDTQYF
TRBV9	TRBD1	once	TRBJ2-1	TGTGCCAGCGGCCGGGGACAGCATTTCTACAATGAGCAGTTCTTC	CASGRGQHFYNEQFF
TRBV4-2	TRBD2	.	TRBJ2-5	TGTGCCAGCAGCCAAGTCGGGACTAGGTCCCGGGAGACCCAGTACTTC	CASSQVGTRSRETQYF
TRBV6-1	.	.	TRBJ1-2	TGTGCCAGCAGTGAAGGACCTTTGGGGCTCGGCTACACCTTC	CASSEGPLGLGYTF
TRBV25-1	TRBD1	.	TRBJ2-2	TGTGCCAGCAGTCCGGGACAGGGCCGCGGGGAGCTGTTTTTT	CASSPGQGRGELFF
TRBV5-4	TRBD1	.	TRBJ2-3	TGTGCCAGCAGCTTGGGCCCGGACAGGGTCACACCAGATACGCAGTATTTT	CASSLGPDRVTPDTQYF
TRBV28	.	.	TRBJ1-2	TGTGCCAGCAGACCCCCTGGGCCCGTCTATGGCTACACCTTC	CASRPPGPVYGYTF
TRBV4-1	.	once	TRBJ2-2	TGCGCCAGCAGCCCCTACACCGGGGAGCTGTTTTTT	CASSPYTGELFF
TRBV19	TRBD1	once	TRBJ1-4	TGTGCCAGTAGTCCTACCCCCGGGACAGCGGGTGAAAAACTGTTTTTT	CASSPTPGTAGEKLFF
TRBV6-4	.	once	TRBJ1-6	TGTGCCAGCAGTGACTCGCGGGGAATCTTCCACTTT	CASSDSRGIFHF
TRBV6-1	.	.	TRBJ1-2	TGTGCCAGCAGTGCGGGAAACACTAACTATGGCTACACCTTC	CASSAGNTNYGYTF
TRBV14	.	.	TRBJ2-3	TGTGCCAGCAGCCAAGGGCGGCACACAGATACGCAGTATTTT	CASSQGRHTDTQYF
TRBV28	TRBD1	.	TRBJ2-7	TGTGCCAGCAGCCTGACAGGGTCCTACGAGCAGTACTTC	CASSLTGSYEQYF
TRBV28	.	.	TRBJ2-4	TGTGCCAGCAGTTTTGGGGCTTCGCCGGAAAAAAACATTCAGTACTTC	CASSFGASPEKNIQYF
TRBV4-3	.	.	TRBJ2-2	TGCGCCAGCAGCGACCTGACAGGAGCCAACACCGGGGAGCTGTTTTTT	CASSDLTGANTGELFF
TRBV7-9	.	.	TRBJ1-2	TGTGCCAGCAGCCGCACAGAAAATGGCTACACCTTC	CASSRTENGYTF
TRBV10-2	TRBD1	.	TRBJ2-5	TGCGCCAGCAGTAAACGGGACAGACAAGAGACCCAGTACTTC	CASSKRDRQETQYF
TRBV19	TRBD2	.	TRBJ2-1	TGTGCCAGTAGTATTTTTGGAGCGGGAGAAGCAGGGAATGAGCAGTTCTTC	CASSIFGAGEAGNEQFF
TRBV7-2	.	.	TRBJ1-1	TGTGCCAGCAGCTCCGCGGTCACTGAAGCTTTCTTT	CASSSAVTEAFF
TRBV5-1	.	.	TRBJ2-1	TGCGCCAGCAGCTTCCGCCCGAGCTCCTACAATGAGCAGTTCTTC	CASSFRPSSYNEQFF
TRBV5-4	.	.	TRBJ2-3	TGTGCCAGCAGCTTAAGCCTTAGCACAGATACGCAGTATTTT	CASSLSLSTDTQYF
TRBV10-1	.	few	TRBJ2-1	TGCGCCAGCAGTGGTAACCGGGAGCAGTTCTTC	CASSGNREQFF
TRBV7-2	TRBD1	.	TRBJ1-5	TGTGCCAGCAGCTTAGAGGGACAGGGTCAGCCCCAGCATTTT	CASSLEGQGQPQHF
TRBV4-3	TRBD1	.	TRBJ2-5	TGCGCCAGCAGCCAGCTAGGACAGGGGGGAGAGACCCAGTACTTC	CASSQLGQGGETQYF
TRBV7-9	.	.	TRBJ2-1	TGTGCCAGCAGCTTGGGGGGATTCGGCAATGAGCAGTTCTTC	CASSLGGFGNEQFF
TRBV2	.	.	TRBJ1-1	TGTGCCAGCAGTGAGAGGGCAAGGAACACTGAAGCTTTCTTT	CASSERARNTEAFF
TRBV10-1	TRBD1	.	TRBJ2-1	TGCGCCAGCAGTGACGCCGGGACAGGGGGTTTCAATGAGCAGTTCTTC	CASSDAGTGGFNEQFF
TRBV13	.	few	TRBJ2-7	TGTGCCAGCAGCTTAGGGGGTTTTTCGGGAGAAGGGTACGAGCAGTACTTC	CASSLGGFSGEGYEQYF
TRBV7-2	TRBD2	.	TRBJ2-7	TGTGCCAGCAGCTCCGGGACTAGCGGGGGCATCTACGAGCAGTACTTC	CASSSGTSGGIYEQYF
TRBV5-5	.	.	TRBJ1-5	TGTGCCAGCAGCTTGGGACGGGGATTATATAGCAATCAGCCCCAGCATTTT	CASSLGRGLYSNQPQHF
TRBV7-2	.	few	TRBJ1-2	TGTGCCAGCAGGGGGGGTCAAGACTATGGCTACACCTTC	CASRGGQDYGYTF
TRBV6-1	.	.	TRBJ2-6	TGTGCCAGCACTATATCCGGGGCCAACGTCCTGACTTTC	CASTISGANVLTF
TRBV4-2	.	.	TRBJ2-1	TGTGCCAGCAGCCAAGTCACAGTGCAGGGAGGTCCCTACAATGAGCAGTTCTTC	CASSQVTVQGGPYNEQFF
TRBV6-5	.	.	TRBJ2-5	TGTGCCAGCAGTTACTCGAGAGCGACGCAAGAGACCCAGTACTTC	CASSYSRATQETQYF
TRBV18	TRBD2	.	TRBJ2-4	TGTGCCAGCTCACCACCGAATAGCGGGGAGGGCAAAAACATTCAGTACTTC	CASSPPNSGEGKNIQYF
TRBV5-5	.	few	TRBJ2-7	TGTGCCAGCAGCCGATACGCGTCCCACGAGCAGTACTTC	CASSRYASHEQYF
TRBV6-5	TRBD1	once	TRBJ2-1	TGTGCCAGCAGAACGACAGGGGACAATGAGCAGTTCTTC	CASRTTGDNEQFF
TRBV6-6	.	few	TRBJ1-3	TGTGCCAGCAGTTATGACAGCTTCTCTGGAAACACCATATATTTT	CASSYDSFSGNTIYF